This T cell receptor (beta chain) came from a study of regulatory T cells in long-lasting Graves disease. Study outcomes and limitations: Favoring TRBV28, TRBJ1-2 and TRBJ2-5 was a feature seen in persistent disease.

V was trimmed by 6 bases and J by 0 bases, leaving 14 bases between them. This CDR3 spans 15 amino acids. Looked up from germline, CDR1 is MNHNS and CDR2 is SASEGT. Time point indicated: persistent/refractory GD, antithyroid drugs over 5 years with positive TRAb. RNA isolated from PBMCs was used to make the TCR library. About this clonotype itself: Its antigen is still unknown.

Relying on iRepertoire HTBI primers and Arm-PCR of CDR3 regions, the team built TCR beta libraries. TCRdb reprocessed the multiplex PCR reads with MiXCR, giving one entry per CDR3 protein. The sample carries 400,000 to 500,000 distinct CDR3 sequences, about 22% recorded once. The starting material was peripheral blood mononuclear cells (PBMCs), obtained when the disease was refractory, from a patient treated with antithyroid drugs. The chain joins TRBV6-1 to TRBJ1-1, with D perhaps matching TRBD1 (5 bases). This TCR was recovered from a female donor with Graves disease. CDR3 coding DNA: TGTGCCAGCAGGAACGGGGCCCTTGTGAACACTGAAGCTTTCTTT. It codes for CASRNGALVNTEAFF.